This T cell receptor beta chain was profiled in a study of blood T cell repertoires in COVID-19. The germline V gene has CDR1 SEHNR and CDR2 FQNEAQ (reference sequence). The trim removed 5 bases at V and 3 bases at J, leaving 6 bases unmatched. The CDR3 contains 15 residues. Only in-frame clones appear in the TCRdb table, and some are missing; sequencing was by immunoSEQ multiplex PCR. The table lists about 120,000 clones, about 85% of them singletons. Material for sequencing was peripheral blood. The chain uses TRBV7-9 and TRBJ2-1; 8 bases line up with TRBD2. The origin of this receptor is a man older than 75 with active or convalescent COVID-19. CDR3 nucleotides: TGTGCCAGCAGCCCAAGTACTAGCGGCTACAATGAGCAGTTCTTC. Protein product: CASSPSTSGYNEQFF.